This TCR beta chain stems from a study of blood T cell repertoires in COVID-19. Study-wide background: Samples of COVID-19 (acute and convalescent) were obtained from the United States, Italy and Spain. PBMCs, B-cell-depleted T cells, or T cells provided the cDNA or gDNA that made up the material.

In the original processing: Reference gene primer amplification gave nucleated cell count estimates. Here immunoSEQ multiplex PCR was the method, and the copy in TCRdb shows in-frame clones only, minus some. That table gives V, J and clone size, and the DNA gave D and trimming. The table records under 200,000 clones, approximately 90% of them present only once. Germline V gene sequence: CDR1 SGHRS, CDR2 YFSETQ. V trimming: 4 bases; J trimming: 1 base; junction bases outside the gene matches: 3. The CDR3 runs to 14 residues. The receptor's source is a man between 60 and 75 years old with active or convalescent COVID-19. The sample was peripheral blood. The genes are TRBV5-1 and TRBJ1-1, with 8 nucleotides matching TRBD1. The CDR3 DNA follows: TGCGCCAGCAGCCCCGGACAGGGGAACACTGAAGCTTTCTTT. Its translation is CASSPGQGNTEAFF.